The present T cell receptor (beta chain) was sequenced within a study of cytotoxic CD8 clonotypes in ibrutinib-treated CLL. On the study more broadly: The taking of response samples occurred after a median about 13 months of treatment, with a range of 6 to 36. Samples had a mean of approximately 240,000 productive templates and roughly 90,000 productive rearrangements. General observations from the study: Higher clonality was seen at ibrutinib response and a return toward baseline at progression. Higher circulating CD8+ T-cell counts strongly accompanied higher baseline clonality, above age-matched healthy donors.

The assay was immunoSEQ multiplex PCR, and TCRdb's table has in-frame clones only and misses some. Of approximately 100,000 clones in the sample, more than 75% were seen once. The CDR3 extends over 18 amino acids. The germline CDR1 and CDR2 sequences are SGHRS and YFSETQ. The V and J ends lost 0 bases and 2 bases respectively, with 20 bases between them. This clone was counted once. Its antigen remains unknown. The clonotype was recovered from a human donor with chronic lymphocytic leukemia. The specimen was PBMCs, collected after 12 months of ibrutinib treatment. The chain recombines TRBV5-1 with TRBJ2-5, with D perhaps given as TRBD1 or TRBD2 (5 bases each). The DNA of the CDR3 is TGCGCCAGCAGCTTGGGCCGAGGGGTCGGGGTAGGTCAAGAGACCCAGTACTTC. Its protein product is CASSLGRGVGVGQETQYF.